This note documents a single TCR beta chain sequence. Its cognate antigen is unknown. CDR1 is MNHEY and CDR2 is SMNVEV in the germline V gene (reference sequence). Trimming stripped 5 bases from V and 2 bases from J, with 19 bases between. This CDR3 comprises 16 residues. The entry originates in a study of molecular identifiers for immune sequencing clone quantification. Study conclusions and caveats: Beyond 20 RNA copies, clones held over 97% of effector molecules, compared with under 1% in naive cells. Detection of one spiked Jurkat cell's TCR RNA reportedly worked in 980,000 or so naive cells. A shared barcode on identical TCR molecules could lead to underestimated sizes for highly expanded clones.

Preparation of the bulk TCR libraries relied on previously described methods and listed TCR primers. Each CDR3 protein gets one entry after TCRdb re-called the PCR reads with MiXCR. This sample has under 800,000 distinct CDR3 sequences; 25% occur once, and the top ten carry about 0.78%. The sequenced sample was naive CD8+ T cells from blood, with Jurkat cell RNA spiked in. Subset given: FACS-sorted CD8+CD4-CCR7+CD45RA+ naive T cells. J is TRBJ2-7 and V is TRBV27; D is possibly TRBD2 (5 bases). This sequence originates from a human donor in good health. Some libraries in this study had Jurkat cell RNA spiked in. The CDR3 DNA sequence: TGTGCCAGCAGTGCCGGACTGCTGAGCACGCCCTACGAGCAGTACTTC. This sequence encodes CASSAGLLSTPYEQYF.